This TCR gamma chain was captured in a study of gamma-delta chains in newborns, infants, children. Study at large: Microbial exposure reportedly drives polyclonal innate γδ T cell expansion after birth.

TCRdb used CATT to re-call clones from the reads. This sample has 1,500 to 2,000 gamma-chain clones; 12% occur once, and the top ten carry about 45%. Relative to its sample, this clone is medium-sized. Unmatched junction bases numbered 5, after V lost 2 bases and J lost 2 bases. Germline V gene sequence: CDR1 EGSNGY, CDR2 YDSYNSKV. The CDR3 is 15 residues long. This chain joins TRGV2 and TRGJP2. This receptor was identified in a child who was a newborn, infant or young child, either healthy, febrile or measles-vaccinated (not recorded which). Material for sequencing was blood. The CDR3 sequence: CATWDATSSDWIKTF. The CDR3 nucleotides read TGTGCCACCTGGGACGCGACGAGTAGTGATTGGATCAAGACGTTT.